This T cell receptor beta chain was observed in a study of blood T cell repertoires in COVID-19. After removal of 0 bases from V and 4 bases from J, the junction contained 11 bases not matched to a gene. The CDR3 runs to 17 residues. CDR1 is SGHRS, CDR2 YFSETQ, per germline. Measured with immunoSEQ multiplex PCR; TCRdb has only the in-frame clones, and not every one. The sample carries roughly 200,000 clones, approximately 80% recorded once. The TCR sequence derives from a man aged 40-55 years who had recovered from COVID-19. This sequence joins TRBV5-1 and TRBJ2-5, with 8 bases identical to TRBD2. Sequencing input: PBMCs or T cells enriched from blood (not recorded which). CDR3 amino acids: CASSLVASGLVGETQYF. DNA of the CDR3: TGCGCCAGCAGCTTGGTGGCTAGCGGGCTCGTGGGAGAGACCCAGTACTTC.